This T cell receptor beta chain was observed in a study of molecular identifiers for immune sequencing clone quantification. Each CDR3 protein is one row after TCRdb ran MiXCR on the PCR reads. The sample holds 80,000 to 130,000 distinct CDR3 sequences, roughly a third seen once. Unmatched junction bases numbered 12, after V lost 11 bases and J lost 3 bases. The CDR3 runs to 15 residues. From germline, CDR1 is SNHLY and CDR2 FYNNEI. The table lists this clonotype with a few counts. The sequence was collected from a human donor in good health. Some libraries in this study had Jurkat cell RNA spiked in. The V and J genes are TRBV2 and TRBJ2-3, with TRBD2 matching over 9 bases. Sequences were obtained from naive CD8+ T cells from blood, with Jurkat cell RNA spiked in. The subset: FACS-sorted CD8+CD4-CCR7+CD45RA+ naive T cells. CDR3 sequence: CALTRTSETTDTQYF. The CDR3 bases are TGTGCCCTCACCCGGACTAGCGAGACAACAGATACGCAGTATTTT.